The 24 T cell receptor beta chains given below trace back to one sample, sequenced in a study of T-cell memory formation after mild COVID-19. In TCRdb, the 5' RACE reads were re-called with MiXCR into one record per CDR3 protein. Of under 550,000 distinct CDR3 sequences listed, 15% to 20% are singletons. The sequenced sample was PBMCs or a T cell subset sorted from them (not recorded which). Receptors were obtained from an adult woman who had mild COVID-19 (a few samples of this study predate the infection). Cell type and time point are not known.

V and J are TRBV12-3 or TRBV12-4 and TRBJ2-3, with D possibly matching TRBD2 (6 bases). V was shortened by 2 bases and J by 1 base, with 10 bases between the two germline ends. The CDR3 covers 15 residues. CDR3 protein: CASSLSGWGTDTQYF. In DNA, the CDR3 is TGTGCCAGCAGTTTAAGCGGGTGGGGCACAGATACGCAGTATTTT.

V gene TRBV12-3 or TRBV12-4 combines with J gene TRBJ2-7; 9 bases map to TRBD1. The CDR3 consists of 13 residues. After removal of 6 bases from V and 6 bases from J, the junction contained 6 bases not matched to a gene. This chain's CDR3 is CASSDRGFFEQYF. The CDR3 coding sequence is TGTGCCAGCAGCGACAGGGGGTTTTTCGAGCAGTACTTC.

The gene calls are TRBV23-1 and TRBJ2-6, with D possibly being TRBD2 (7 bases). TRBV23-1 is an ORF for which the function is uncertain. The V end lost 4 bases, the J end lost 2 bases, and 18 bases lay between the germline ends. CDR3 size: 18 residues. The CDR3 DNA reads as TGCGCCAGCAGTCTTTGGGGGGGCCCTTCTCCTGGGGCCAACGTCCTGACTTTC. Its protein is CASSLWGGPSPGANVLTF.

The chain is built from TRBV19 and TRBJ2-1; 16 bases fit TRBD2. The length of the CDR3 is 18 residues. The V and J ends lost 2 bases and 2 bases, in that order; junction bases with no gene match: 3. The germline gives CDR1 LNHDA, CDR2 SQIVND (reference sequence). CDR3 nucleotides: TGTGCCAGTAGTATATCGGGGACTAGCGGGGGGGCCTACAATGAGCAGTTCTTC. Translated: CASSISGTSGGAYNEQFF.

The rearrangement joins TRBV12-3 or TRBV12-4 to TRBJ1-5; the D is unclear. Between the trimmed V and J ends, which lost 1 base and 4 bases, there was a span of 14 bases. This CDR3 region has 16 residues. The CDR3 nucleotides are TGTGCCAGCAGTTTAGTCTGGACCCGGGGTAATCAGCCCCAGCATTTT. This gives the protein CASSLVWTRGNQPQHF.

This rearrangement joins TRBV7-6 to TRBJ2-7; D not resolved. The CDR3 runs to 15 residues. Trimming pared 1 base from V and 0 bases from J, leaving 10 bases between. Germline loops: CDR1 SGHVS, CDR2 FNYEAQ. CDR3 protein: CASSLGWSSSYEQYF. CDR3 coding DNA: TGTGCCAGCAGCTTAGGCTGGTCCTCCTCCTACGAGCAGTACTTC.

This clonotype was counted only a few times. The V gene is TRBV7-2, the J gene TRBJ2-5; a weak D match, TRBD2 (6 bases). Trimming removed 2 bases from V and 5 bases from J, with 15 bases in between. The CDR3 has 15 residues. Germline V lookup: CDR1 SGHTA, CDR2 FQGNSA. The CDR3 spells CASSLTVTSRETQYF. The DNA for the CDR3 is TGTGCCAGCAGCTTAACGGTGACTAGTAGGGAGACCCAGTACTTC. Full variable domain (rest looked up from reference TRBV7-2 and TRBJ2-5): GAGVSQSPSNKVTEKGKDVELRCDPISGHTALYWYRQSLGQGLEFLIYFQGNSAPDKSGLPSDRFSAERTGGSVSTLTIQRTQQEDSAVYLCASSLTVTSRETQYFGPGTRLLVL.

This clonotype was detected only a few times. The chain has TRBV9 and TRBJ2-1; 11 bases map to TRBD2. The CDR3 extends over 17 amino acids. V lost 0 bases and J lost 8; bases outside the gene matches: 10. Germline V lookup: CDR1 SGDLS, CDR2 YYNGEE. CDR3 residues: CASSVGASGGSYHEQFF. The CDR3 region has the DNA TGTGCCAGCAGCGTAGGGGCTAGCGGGGGGAGTTATCATGAGCAGTTCTTC.

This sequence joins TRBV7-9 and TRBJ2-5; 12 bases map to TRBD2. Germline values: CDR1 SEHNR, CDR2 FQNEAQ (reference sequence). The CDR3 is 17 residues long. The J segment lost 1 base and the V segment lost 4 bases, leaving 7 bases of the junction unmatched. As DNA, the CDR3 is TGTGCCAGCAGCTCAGGGGGACTAGCGGGCCCCCAAGAGACCCAGTACTTC. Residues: CASSSGGLAGPQETQYF.

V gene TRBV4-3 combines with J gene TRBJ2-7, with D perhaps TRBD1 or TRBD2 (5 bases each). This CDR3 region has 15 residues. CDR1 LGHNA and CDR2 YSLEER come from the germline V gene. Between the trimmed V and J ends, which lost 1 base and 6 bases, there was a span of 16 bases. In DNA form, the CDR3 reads TGCGCCAGCAGCCAAGTTGGGCAAATTGGGGGCGAGCAGTACTTC. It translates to CASSQVGQIGGEQYF.

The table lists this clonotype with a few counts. As DNA, the CDR3 is TGTGCCAGCAGTGGTCCCGGGTCTAGTAAGTACTTC. Its translation: CASSGPGSSKYF. The chain combines TRBV2 with TRBJ2-7; D unresolved. Germline V gene data show CDR1 as SNHLY and CDR2 as FYNNEI. The CDR3 extends over 12 amino acids. V was trimmed by 4 bases and J by 11 bases, leaving 15 bases between them. The full variable domain, its missing parts supplied by reference TRBV2 and TRBJ2-7, is EPEVTQTPSHQVTQMGQEVILRCVPISNHLYFYWYRQILGQKVEFLVSFYNNEISEKSEIFDDQFSVERPDGSNFTLKIRSTKLEDSAMYFCASSGPGSSKYFGPGTRLTVT.

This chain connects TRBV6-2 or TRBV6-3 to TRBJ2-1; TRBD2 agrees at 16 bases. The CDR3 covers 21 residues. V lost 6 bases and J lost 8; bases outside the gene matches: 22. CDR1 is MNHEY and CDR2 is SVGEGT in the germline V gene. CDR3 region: CASSDPGTSGRARLLLDEQFF. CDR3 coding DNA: TGTGCCAGCAGCGATCCCGGGACTAGCGGGAGGGCCCGGCTATTATTGGATGAGCAGTTCTTC.

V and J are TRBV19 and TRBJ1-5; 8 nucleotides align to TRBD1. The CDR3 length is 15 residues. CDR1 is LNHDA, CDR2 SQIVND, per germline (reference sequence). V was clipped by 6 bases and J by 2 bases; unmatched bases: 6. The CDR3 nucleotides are TGTGCCAGTAGGACAGGGGATGGTGGCAATCAGCCCCAGCATTTT. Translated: CASRTGDGGNQPQHF.

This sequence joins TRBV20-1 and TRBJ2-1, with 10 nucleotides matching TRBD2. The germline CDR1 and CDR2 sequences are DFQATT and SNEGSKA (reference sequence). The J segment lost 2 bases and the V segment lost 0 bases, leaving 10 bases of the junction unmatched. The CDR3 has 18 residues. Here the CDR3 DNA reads TGCAGTGCTAGAGATAGCCTAGCGGGAGTGGGCACCTACAATGAGCAGTTCTTC. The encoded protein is CSARDSLAGVGTYNEQFF.

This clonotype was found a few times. The CDR3 loop is CASSSPGTGISPLHF. Here the CDR3 DNA reads TGTGCCAGTAGTTCGCCCGGGACAGGGATTTCACCCCTCCACTTT. The chain combines TRBV19 with TRBJ1-6; TRBD1 matches at 9 bases. Looked up from germline, CDR1 is LNHDA and CDR2 is SQIVND (reference sequence). With V trimmed by 5 bases and J by 9 bases, 8 bases remained unmatched. This CDR3 is 15 amino acids long. Variable domain in full (rest from reference TRBV19 and TRBJ1-6): DGGITQSPKYLFRKEGQNVTLSCEQNLNHDAMYWYRQDPGQGLRLIYYSQIVNDFQKGDIAEGYSVSREKKESFPLTVTSAQKNPTAFYLCASSSPGTGISPLHFGNGTRLTVT.

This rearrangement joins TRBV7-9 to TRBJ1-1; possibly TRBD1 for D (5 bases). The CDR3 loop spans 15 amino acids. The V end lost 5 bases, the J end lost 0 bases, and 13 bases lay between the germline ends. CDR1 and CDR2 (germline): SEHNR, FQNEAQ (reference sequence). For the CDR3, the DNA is TGTGCCAGCAGCCCGGGGGTAGGGTTGAACACTGAAGCTTTCTTT. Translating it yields CASSPGVGLNTEAFF. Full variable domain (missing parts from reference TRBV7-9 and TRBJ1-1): DTGVSQNPRHKITKRGQNVTFRCDPISEHNRLYWYRQTLGQGPEFLTYFQNEAQLEKSRLLSDRFSAERPKGSFSTLEIQRTEQGDSAMYLCASSPGVGLNTEAFFGQGTRLTVV.

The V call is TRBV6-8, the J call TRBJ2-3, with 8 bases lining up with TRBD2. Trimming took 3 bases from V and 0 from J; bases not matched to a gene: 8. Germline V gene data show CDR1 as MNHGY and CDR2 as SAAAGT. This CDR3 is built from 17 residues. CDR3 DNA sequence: TGTGCCAGCAGTTATGAGCGGGAGCGAAGGAGCACAGATACGCAGTATTTT. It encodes CASSYERERRSTDTQYF.

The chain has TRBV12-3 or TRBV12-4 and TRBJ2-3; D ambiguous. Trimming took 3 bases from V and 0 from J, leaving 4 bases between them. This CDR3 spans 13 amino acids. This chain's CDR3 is CASSFESTDTQYF. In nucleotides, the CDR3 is TGTGCCAGCAGTTTTGAGAGCACAGATACGCAGTATTTT.

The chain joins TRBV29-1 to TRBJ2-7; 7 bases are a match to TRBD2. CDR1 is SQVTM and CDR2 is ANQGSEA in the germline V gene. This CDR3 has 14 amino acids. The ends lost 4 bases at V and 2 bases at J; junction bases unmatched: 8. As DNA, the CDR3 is TGCAGCGTTGGTGGGCGGGAGTATCCCTACGAGCAGTACTTC. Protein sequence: CSVGGREYPYEQYF.

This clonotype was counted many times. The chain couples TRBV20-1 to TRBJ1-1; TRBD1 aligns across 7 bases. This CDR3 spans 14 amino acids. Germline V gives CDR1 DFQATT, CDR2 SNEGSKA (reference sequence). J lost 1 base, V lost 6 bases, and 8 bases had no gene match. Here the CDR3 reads CSARGGGGNTEAFF. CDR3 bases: TGCAGTGCCCGAGGGGGCGGCGGGAACACTGAAGCTTTCTTT.

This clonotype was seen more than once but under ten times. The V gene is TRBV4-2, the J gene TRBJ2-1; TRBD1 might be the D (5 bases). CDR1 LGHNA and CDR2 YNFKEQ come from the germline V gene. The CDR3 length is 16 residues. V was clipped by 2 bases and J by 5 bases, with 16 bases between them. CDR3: CASSQQLRVGDNEQFF. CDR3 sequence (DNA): TGTGCCAGCAGCCAACAGCTCAGGGTGGGCGACAATGAGCAGTTCTTC.

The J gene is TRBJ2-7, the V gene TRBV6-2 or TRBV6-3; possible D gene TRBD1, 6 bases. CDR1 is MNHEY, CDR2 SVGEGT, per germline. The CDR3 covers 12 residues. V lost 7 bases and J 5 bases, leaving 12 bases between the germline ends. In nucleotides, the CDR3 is TGTGCCAGCACCTACAGGGTCGACGAGCAGTACTTC. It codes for CASTYRVDEQYF.

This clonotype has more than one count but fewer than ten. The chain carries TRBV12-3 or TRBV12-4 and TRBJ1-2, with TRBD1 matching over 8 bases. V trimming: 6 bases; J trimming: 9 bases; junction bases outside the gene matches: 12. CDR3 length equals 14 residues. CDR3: CASRSGTGPMSYTF. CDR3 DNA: TGTGCCAGCAGATCCGGGACAGGCCCTATGAGCTACACCTTC.

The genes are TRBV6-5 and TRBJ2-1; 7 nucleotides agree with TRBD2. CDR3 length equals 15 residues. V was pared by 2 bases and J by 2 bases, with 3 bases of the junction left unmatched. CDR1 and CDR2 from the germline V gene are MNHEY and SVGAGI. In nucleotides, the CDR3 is TGTGCCAGCAGTTACGCGAGCGGGGCCTACAATGAGCAGTTCTTC. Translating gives CASSYASGAYNEQFF.